This record covers a single T cell receptor (beta chain). The antigen is not known. The sample is drawn from a study of OX40 agonist ivuxolimab in advanced cancers. Study-wide context: Administration of intravenous ivuxolimab to patients occurred every 2 weeks at 0.01 to 10 mg/kg. Those enrolled were 80% to 85% male, with a mean age of about 66 years and ages from roughly 20 to 90. Study conclusions and caveats: Clonal expansion in partial responders at 0.1-3.0 mg/kg ranked among the lowest.

This CDR3 contains 15 residues. Germline CDR1 is SGHRS and CDR2 is YFSETQ. Losses at the gene ends were 4 bases for V and 8 bases for J; bases not matched to a gene: 5. Measured with immunoSEQ multiplex PCR; TCRdb has only the in-frame clones, and not every one. The table includes tens of thousands of clones, under 95% detected once. Researchers took blood at baseline, on cycle 4 day 1, and on cycle 7 day 1. The sample here was CD4+ or CD8+ T cells sorted from blood, taken in a trial of the OX40 agonist ivuxolimab. V and J are TRBV5-1 and TRBJ2-5; the match to TRBD2 covers 16 bases. The sequence derives from an adult with an advanced solid tumor such as melanoma, head and neck, liver or kidney cancer. CDR3 DNA sequence: TGCGCCAGCAGCACAGGGACTAGCGGGGGGGACACCCAGTACTTC. Translated, it gives CASSTGTSGGDTQYF. Full variable domain (rest looked up from reference TRBV5-1 and TRBJ2-5): KAGVTQTPRYLIKTRGQQVTLSCSPISGHRSVSWYQQTPGQGLQFLFEYFSETQRNKGNFPGRFSGRQFSNSRSEMNVSTLELGDSALYLCASSTGTSGGDTQYFGPGTRLLVL.